This TCR beta chain was observed in a study of T cells in Graves' hyperthyroidism and ophthalmopathy. What was amplified from RNA transcripts were TCR beta CDR3 regions. Initially, a first-round RT-PCR of the TCR CDR3 employed the HTBI primer set. TCRdb independently ran MiXCR on the multiplex PCR reads; one entry per CDR3 protein. The sample records approximately 600,000 distinct CDR3 sequences, over 12% being singletons. Patients having uncontrolled infection, another autoimmune disease, pregnancy or lactation were not included. CDR1 and CDR2 from the germline V gene are SGHTA and FQGNSA. This CDR3 has 17 amino acids. V was shortened by 9 bases and J by 6 bases, with 27 bases between the two germline ends.

Sequencing was done on a sample of blood. The sequence came from a woman between 40 and 55 years old with Graves' ophthalmopathy. The V gene is TRBV7-2, the J gene TRBJ2-1; D unclear. In nucleotides, the CDR3 is TGTGCCAGTGCGAACTTCAAGGGAAGTTTACTGTCCAATGAGCAGTTCTTC. Protein sequence: CASANFKGSLLSNEQFF.